This T cell receptor beta chain was identified during a study of Graves' ophthalmopathy and Graves' hyperthyroidism. Scientists amplified the TCR beta CDR3 regions from RNA transcripts. The first round was an RT-PCR with HTBI primers, and the second round was a multiplex PCR. TCRdb recomputed calls from the multiplex PCR reads with MiXCR, one row per CDR3 protein. Among over a million distinct CDR3 sequences listed, 35% to 40% were seen once. Losses at the gene ends were 0 bases for V and 1 base for J; bases not matched to a gene: 0. The CDR3 sequence is 14 residues long. Germline CDR1 is SGHAT and CDR2 is FQNNGV. This clonotype showed up just a few times. Its target is unknown. Notes on the study in general: Ophthalmopathy versus stable hyperthyroidism: 13-signature model gave around 86% sensitivity, approximately 80% specificity.

Source material: peripheral blood or thyroid tissue (not recorded which). V and J are TRBV11-2 and TRBJ2-7, with 7 bases matching TRBD1. This clonotype was sampled from an adult man with Graves' hyperthyroidism. The CDR3 loop reads CASSLETGSYEQYF. The CDR3 DNA is TGTGCCAGCAGCTTAGAGACAGGGTCCTACGAGCAGTACTTC.